The 6 T cell receptor beta chains below all came from one sample that was sequenced in a study of CXCR3-negative and CXCR3-positive naive CD8 T cells. Via 5' RACE with UMI labels, TRB cDNA libraries were prepared. Using the 5' RACE reads, TCRdb records one entry per CDR3 protein without DNA. This repertoire includes tens of thousands of distinct CDR3 sequences. The sample consisted of naive CXCR3- CD8+ T cells from blood. The subset was: CD45RO-CCR7+CD27+CD95- naive CD8+ T cells lacking CXCR3 (TNR3-). These TCRs come from a human donor in good health. Some clones in this sample may be carry-over from other donors' samples.

V is TRBV5-1 and J is TRBJ2-1. CDR3 length equals 11 residues. Looked up from germline, CDR1 is SGHRS and CDR2 is YFSETQ. The CDR3 sequence: CASASYNEQFF.

The CDR3 is CASSPYGDGFYGYTF. The gene calls are TRBV18 and TRBJ1-2; the TCRdb D gene call, TRBD1, has no DNA to confirm it. CDR1 is KGHSH and CDR2 is LQKENI in the germline V gene. This CDR3 spans 15 amino acids.

This chain joins TRBV12-3 or TRBV12-4 and TRBJ2-2; TCRdb outputs TRBD2, but without DNA this stays unchecked. CDR3 length: 15 amino acids. CDR3 sequence reads: CASTSFAGDTGELFF.

CDR3 residues: CASSQGSGSSYEQYF. The chain has TRBV27 and TRBJ2-7; TCRdb indicates TRBD2, and absent DNA this call remains unverified. CDR3 length equals 15 residues. Germline lookup yields CDR1 MNHEY and CDR2 SMNVEV (reference sequence).

This chain uses TRBV15 with TRBJ2-2; lacking DNA, the TRBD2 call made by TCRdb goes unchecked. This CDR3 region has 17 residues. The V gene's germline CDR1 is LNHNV and CDR2 YYDKDF (reference sequence). CDR3: CATSVRVVGEGSRELFF.

V and J are TRBV29-1 and TRBJ2-2; checking the TCRdb D call of TRBD1 is not possible without DNA. This CDR3 is built from 12 residues. In germline, CDR1 is SQVTM, CDR2 ANQGSEA. CDR3 region: CSVLQATGELFF.